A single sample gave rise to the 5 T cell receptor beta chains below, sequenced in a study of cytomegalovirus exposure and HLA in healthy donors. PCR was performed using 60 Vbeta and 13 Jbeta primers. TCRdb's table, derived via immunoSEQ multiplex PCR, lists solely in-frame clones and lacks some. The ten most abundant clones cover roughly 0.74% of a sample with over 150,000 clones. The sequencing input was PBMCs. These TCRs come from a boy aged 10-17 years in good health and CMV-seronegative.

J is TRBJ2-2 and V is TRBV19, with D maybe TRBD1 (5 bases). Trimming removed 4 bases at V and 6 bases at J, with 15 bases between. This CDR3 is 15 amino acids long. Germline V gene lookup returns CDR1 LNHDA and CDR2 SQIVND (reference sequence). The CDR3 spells CASSTRQLSAGELFF. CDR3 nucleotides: TGTGCCAGTAGTACCCGACAGTTATCAGCCGGGGAGCTGTTTTTT.

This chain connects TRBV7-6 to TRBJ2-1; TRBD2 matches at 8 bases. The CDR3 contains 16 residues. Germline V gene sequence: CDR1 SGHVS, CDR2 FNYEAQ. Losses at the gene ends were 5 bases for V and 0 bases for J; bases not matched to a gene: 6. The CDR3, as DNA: TGTGCCAGCAGCAAGACTAGCGTAGACTCCTACAATGAGCAGTTCTTC. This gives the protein CASSKTSVDSYNEQFF.

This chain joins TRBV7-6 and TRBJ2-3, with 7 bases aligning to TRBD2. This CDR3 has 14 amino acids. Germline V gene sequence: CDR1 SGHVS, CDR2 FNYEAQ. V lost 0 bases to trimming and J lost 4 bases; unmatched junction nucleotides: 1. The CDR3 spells CASSLAGGADTQYF. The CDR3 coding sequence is TGTGCCAGCAGCTTAGCGGGGGGGGCAGATACGCAGTATTTT.

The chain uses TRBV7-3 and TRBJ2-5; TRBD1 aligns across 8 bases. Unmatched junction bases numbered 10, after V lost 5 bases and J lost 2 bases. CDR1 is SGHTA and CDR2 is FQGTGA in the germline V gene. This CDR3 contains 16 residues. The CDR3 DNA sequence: TGTGCCAGCAGCCTCCGTGACAGGGGAGGTCAAGAGACCCAGTACTTC. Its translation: CASSLRDRGGQETQYF.

The CDR3: CASSPGRGSSGNTIYF. CDR3 DNA sequence: TGTGCCAGCAGCCCAGGACGGGGGAGCTCTGGAAACACCATATATTTT. This sequence joins TRBV11-3 and TRBJ1-3; TRBD1 is a possible D gene (5 bases). This CDR3 contains 16 residues. CDR1 and CDR2 (germline): SGHNT, YENEEA. Trimming removed 5 bases at V and 0 bases at J, with 14 bases between. The variable domain in full, completed from reference TRBV11-3 and TRBJ1-3, reads EAGVVQSPRYKIIEKKQPVAFWCNPISGHNTLYWYLQNLGQGPELLIRYENEEAVDDSQLPKDRFSAERLKGVDSTLKIQPAELGDSAVYLCASSPGRGSSGNTIYFGEGSWLTVV.